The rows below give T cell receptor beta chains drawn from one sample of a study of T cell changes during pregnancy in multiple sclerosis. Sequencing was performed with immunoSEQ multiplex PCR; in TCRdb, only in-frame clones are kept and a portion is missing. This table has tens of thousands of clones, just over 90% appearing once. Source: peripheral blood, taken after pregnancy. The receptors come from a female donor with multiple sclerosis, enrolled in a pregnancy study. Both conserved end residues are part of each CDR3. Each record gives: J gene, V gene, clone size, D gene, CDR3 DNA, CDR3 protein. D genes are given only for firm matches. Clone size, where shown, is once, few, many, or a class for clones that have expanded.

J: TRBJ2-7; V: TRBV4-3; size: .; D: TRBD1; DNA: TGCGCCAGCAGCCAAGATTGGACAGGGTCCTACGAGCAGTACTTC; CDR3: CASSQDWTGSYEQYF
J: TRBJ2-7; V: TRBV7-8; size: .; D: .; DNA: TGTGCCAGCAGCATACCGGGACATAACTACGAGCAGTACTTC; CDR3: CASSIPGHNYEQYF
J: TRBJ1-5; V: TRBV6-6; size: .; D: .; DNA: TGTGCCAGCAGTTACTCGCGGGGATCCAGCAATCAGCCCCAGCATTTT; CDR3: CASSYSRGSSNQPQHF
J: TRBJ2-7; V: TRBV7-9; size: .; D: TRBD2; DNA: TGTGCCAGCAGCTCCGGCGGGAGGGGGAGCTCCTACGAGCAGTACTTC; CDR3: CASSSGGRGSSYEQYF
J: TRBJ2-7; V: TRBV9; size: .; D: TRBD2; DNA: TGTGCCAGCAGCGTAGGGACTAGCGGGGTCTACGAGCAGTACTTC; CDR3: CASSVGTSGVYEQYF
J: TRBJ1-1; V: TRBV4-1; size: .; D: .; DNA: TGCGCCAGCAGCCGAAACCGGGATAGGAACACTGAAGCTTTCTTT; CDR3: CASSRNRDRNTEAFF
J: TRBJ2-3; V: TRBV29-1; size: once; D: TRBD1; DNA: TGCAGCGTGGAGACAGGGGGTCTCCCTTTAGGTTATTTT; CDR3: CSVETGGLPLGYF
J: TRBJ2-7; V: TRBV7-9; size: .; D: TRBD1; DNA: TGTGCCAGCAGTTCCGGGACAGCTATCTACGAGCAGTACTTC; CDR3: CASSSGTAIYEQYF
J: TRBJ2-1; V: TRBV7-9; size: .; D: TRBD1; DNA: TGTGCCAGCAGCCTGACAGGGGACAATGAGCAGTTCTTC; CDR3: CASSLTGDNEQFF
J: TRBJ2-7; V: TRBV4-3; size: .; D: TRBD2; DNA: TGCGCCAGCAGCCAAATAGCGGGAGGGTCCTACGAGCAGTACTTC; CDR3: CASSQIAGGSYEQYF
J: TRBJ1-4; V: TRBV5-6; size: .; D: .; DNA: TGTGCCAGCAGCTATCGAAACGGGGGAAAACTGTTTTTT; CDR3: CASSYRNGGKLFF
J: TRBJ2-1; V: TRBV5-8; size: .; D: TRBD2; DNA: TGTGCCAGCCGAAAAGGGACTAGCGGGATGAATGAGCAGTTCTTC; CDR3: CASRKGTSGMNEQFF
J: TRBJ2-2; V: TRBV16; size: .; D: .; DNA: TGTGCCAGCAGCCAATCGTCCGACACCGGGGAGCTGTTTTTT; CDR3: CASSQSSDTGELFF
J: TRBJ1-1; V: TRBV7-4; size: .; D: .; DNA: TGTGCCAGCAGCTTAGTGTGGGGGCGAGGTACTGAAGCTTTCTTT; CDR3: CASSLVWGRGTEAFF
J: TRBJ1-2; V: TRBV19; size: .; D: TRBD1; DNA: TGTGCCAGTAGTATTTCAGGGGGCACCTATGGCTACACCTTC; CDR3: CASSISGGTYGYTF
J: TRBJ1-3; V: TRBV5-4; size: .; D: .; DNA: TGTGCCAGCAGCTTGGACGGTATGGAGGAGAACACCATATATTTT; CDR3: CASSLDGMEENTIYF
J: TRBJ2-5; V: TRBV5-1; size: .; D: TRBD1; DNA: TGCGCCAGCAGCTTCACCGGGACAGGTAAAGAGACCCAGTACTTC; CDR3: CASSFTGTGKETQYF
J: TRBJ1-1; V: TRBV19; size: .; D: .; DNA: TGTGCCAGTAGTATTTTCCTGAGGGCCGGTGAAGCTTTCTTT; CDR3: CASSIFLRAGEAFF
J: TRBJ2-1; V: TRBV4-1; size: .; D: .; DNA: TGCGCCAGCAGCCAAGGTCTTAGTCCTTACAATGAGCAGTTCTTC; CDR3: CASSQGLSPYNEQFF
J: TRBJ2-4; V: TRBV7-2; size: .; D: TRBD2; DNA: TGTGCCAGCAGCTTAATAGCGGGAGGGTCCGGGTATAAAAACATTCAGTACTTC; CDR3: CASSLIAGGSGYKNIQYF
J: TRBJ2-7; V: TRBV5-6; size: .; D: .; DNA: TGTGCCAGCAGCCTCACGAGCTCCTACGAGCAGTACTTC; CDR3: CASSLTSSYEQYF
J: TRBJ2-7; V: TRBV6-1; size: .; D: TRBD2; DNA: TGTGCCAGCAGTGACGATCTGGCGGGAGGGGTCTCCTACGAGCAGTACTTC; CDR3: CASSDDLAGGVSYEQYF
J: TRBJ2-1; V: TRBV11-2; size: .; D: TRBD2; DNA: TGTGCCAGCAGCTTAGCGGGACTAGCGTTGTACAATGAGCAGTTCTTC; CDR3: CASSLAGLALYNEQFF
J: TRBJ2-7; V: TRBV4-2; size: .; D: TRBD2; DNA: TGTGCCAGCAGCCAACAGACTAGCGGAAGACTCTTATACGAGCAGTACTTC; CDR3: CASSQQTSGRLLYEQYF